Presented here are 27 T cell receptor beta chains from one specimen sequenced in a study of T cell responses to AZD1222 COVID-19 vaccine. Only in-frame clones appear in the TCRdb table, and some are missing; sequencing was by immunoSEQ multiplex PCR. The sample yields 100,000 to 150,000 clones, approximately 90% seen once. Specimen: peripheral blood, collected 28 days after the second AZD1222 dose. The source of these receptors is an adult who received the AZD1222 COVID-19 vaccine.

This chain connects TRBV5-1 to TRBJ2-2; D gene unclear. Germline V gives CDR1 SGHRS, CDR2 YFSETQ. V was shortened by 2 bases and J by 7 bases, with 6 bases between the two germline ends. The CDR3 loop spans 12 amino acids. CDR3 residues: CASSFLDGELFF. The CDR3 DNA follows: TGCGCCAGCAGCTTCCTAGACGGGGAGCTGTTTTTT.

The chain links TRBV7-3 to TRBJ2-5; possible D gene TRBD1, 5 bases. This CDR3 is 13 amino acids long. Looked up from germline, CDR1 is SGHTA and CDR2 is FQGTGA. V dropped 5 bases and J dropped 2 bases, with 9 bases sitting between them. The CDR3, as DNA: TGTGCCAGCAGCACGACAGTTCAAGAGACCCAGTACTTC. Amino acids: CASSTTVQETQYF.

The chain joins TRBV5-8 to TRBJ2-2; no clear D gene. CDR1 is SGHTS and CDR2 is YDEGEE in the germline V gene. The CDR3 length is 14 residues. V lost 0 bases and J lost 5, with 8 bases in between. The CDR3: CASSLVWGTGELFF. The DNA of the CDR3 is TGTGCCAGCAGCTTGGTGTGGGGAACCGGGGAGCTGTTTTTT.

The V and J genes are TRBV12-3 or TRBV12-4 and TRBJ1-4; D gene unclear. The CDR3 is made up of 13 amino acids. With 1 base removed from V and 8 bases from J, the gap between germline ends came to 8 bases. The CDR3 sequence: CASSLGEEEKLFF. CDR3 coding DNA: TGTGCCAGCAGTTTAGGGGAAGAGGAAAAACTGTTTTTT.

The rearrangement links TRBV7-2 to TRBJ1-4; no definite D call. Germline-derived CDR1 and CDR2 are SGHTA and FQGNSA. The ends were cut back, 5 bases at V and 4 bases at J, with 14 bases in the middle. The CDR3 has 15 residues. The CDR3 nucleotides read TGTGCCAGCAGCCCCCAATGGGGAGATAATGAAAAACTGTTTTTT. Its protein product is CASSPQWGDNEKLFF.

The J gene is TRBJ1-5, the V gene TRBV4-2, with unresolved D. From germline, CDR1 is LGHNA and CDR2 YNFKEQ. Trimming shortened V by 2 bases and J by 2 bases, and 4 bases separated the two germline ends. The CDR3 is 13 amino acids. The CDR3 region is CASSQSGNQPQHF. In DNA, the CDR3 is TGTGCCAGCAGCCAATCCGGCAATCAGCCCCAGCATTTT.

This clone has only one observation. The CDR3 loop reads CASRASGLYNSPLHF. CDR3 bases: TGTGCCAGTAGGGCCTCGGGACTGTATAATTCACCCCTCCACTTT. The genes are TRBV19 and TRBJ1-6; a weak D match, TRBD1 (5 bases). Trimming stripped 6 bases from V and 4 bases from J, with 13 bases between. Germline V gene lookup returns CDR1 LNHDA and CDR2 SQIVND (reference sequence). CDR3 length equals 15 residues.

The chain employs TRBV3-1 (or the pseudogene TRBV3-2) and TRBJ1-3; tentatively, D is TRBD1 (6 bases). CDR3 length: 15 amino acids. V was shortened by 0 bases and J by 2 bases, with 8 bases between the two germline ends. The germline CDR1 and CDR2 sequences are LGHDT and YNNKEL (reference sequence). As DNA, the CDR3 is TGTGCCAGCAGCCAAGAATGGGGGCCTGGAAACACCATATATTTT. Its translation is CASSQEWGPGNTIYF.

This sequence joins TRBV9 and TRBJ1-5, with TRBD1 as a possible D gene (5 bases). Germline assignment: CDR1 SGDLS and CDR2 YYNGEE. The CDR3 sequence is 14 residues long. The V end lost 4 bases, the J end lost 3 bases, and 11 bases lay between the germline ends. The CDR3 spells CASSHGHHNQPQHF. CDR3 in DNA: TGTGCCAGCAGCCATGGACACCACAATCAGCCCCAGCATTTT.

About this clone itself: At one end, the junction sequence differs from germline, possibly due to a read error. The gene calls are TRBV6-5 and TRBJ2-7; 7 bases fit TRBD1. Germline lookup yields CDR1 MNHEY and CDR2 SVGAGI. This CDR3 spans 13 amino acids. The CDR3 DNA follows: TGTGCCAGTAGTTACGGGACAGAGTACGAGCAGTACTTC. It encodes CASSYGTEYEQYF.

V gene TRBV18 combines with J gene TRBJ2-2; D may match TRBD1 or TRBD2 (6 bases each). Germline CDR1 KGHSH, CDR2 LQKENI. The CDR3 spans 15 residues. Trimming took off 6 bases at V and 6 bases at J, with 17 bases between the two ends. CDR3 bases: TGTGCCAGCTCGGGGCGGGACAAAGTGCCCGGGGAGCTGTTTTTT. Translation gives CASSGRDKVPGELFF.

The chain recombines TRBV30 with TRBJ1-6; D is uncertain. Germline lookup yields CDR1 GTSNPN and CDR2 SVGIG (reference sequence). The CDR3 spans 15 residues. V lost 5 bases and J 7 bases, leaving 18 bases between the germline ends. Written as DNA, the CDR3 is TGTGCCTGGGCCCCTTTATCGGCCCTGAATTCACCCCTCCACTTT. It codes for CAWAPLSALNSPLHF.

The CDR3 protein is CASSLVRGQSEAFF. CDR3 sequence (DNA): TGTGCCAGCAGCTTGGTTAGGGGACAGAGTGAAGCTTTCTTT. The chain uses TRBV5-5 and TRBJ1-1; TRBD1 agrees at 7 bases. V was clipped by 0 bases and J by 7 bases; unmatched bases: 6. CDR1 and CDR2 (germline): SGHKS, YYEKEE (reference sequence). The CDR3 extends over 14 amino acids.

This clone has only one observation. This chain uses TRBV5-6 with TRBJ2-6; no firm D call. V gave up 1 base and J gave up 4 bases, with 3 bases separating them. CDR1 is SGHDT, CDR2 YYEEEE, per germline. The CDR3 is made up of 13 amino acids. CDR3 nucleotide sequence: TGTGCCAGCAGCTTGTCGGGGGCCAACGTCCTGACTTTC. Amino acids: CASSLSGANVLTF.

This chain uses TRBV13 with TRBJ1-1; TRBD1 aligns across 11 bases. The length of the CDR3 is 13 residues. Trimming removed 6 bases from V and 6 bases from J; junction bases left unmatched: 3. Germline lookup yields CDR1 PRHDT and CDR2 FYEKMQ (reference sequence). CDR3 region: CASRPDRGPEAFF. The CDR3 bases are TGTGCCAGCAGACCGGACAGGGGGCCTGAAGCTTTCTTT. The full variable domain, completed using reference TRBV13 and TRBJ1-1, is AAGVIQSPRHLIKEKRETATLKCYPIPRHDTVYWYQQGPGQDPQFLISFYEKMQSDKGSIPDRFSAQQFSDYHSELNMSSLELGDSALYFCASRPDRGPEAFFGQGTRLTVV.

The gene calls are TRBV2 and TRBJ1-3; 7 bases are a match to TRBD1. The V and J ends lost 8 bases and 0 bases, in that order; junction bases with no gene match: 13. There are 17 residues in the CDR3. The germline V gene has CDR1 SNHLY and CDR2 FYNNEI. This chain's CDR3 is CASWVGTAYFSGNTIYF. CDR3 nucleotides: TGTGCCAGCTGGGTCGGGACAGCCTACTTCTCTGGAAACACCATATATTTT.

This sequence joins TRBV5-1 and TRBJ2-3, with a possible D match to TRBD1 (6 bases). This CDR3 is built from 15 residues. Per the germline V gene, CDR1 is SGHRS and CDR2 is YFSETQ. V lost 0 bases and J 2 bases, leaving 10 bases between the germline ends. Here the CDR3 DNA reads TGCGCCAGCAGCTTGGGGGGGCGGTTCACAGATACGCAGTATTTT. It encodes CASSLGGRFTDTQYF.

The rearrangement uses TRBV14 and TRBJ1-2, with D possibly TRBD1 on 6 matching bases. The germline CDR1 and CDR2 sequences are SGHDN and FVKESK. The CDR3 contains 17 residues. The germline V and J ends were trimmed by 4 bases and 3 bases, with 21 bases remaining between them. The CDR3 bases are TGTGCCAGCAGCCCGCTCTTGGGCAGGGGCACGGACTATGGCTACACCTTC. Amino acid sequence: CASSPLLGRGTDYGYTF.

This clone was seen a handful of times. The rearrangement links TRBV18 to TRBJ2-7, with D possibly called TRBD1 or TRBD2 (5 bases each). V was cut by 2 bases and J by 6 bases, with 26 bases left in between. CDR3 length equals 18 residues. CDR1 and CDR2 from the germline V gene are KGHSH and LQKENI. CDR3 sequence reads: CASSPFLGRPPLPSEQYF. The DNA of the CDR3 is TGTGCCAGCTCACCATTTTTGGGACGCCCTCCCTTGCCCTCCGAGCAGTACTTC. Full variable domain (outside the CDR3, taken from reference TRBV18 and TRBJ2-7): NAGVMQNPRHLVRRRGQEARLRCSPMKGHSHVYWYRQLPEEGLKFMVYLQKENIIDESGMPKERFSAEFPKEGPSILRIQQVVRGDSAAYFCASSPFLGRPPLPSEQYFGPGTRLTVT.

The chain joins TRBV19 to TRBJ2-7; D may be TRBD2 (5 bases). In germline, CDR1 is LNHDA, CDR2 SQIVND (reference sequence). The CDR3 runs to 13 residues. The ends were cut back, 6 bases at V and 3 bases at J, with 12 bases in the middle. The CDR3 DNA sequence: TGTGCCAGTAGAGGCGGTAGCGTCTACGAGCAGTACTTC. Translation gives CASRGGSVYEQYF.

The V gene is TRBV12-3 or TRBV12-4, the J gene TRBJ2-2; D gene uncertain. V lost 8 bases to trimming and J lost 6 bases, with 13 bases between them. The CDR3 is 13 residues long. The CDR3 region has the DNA TGTGCCAGCCCCACCCCTCTAGCCGGGGAGCTGTTTTTT. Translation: CASPTPLAGELFF.

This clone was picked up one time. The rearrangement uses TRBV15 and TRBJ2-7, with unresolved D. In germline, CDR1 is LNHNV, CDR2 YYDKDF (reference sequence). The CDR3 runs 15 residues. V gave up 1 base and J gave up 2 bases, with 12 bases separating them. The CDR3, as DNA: TGTGCCACCAGCAGAGTGGTACAGTCCCCCTACGAGCAGTACTTC. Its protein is CATSRVVQSPYEQYF.

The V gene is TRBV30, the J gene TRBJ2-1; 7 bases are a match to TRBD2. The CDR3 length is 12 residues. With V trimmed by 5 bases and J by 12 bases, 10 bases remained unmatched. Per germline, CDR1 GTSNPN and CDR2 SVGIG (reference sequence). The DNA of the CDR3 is TGTGCCTGGGAACTAGCGTGGACTGGGCAGTTCTTC. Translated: CAWELAWTGQFF.

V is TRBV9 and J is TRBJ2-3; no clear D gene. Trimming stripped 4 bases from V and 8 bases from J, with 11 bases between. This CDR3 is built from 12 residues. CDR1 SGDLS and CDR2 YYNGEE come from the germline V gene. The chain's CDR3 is CASSFSPSTQYF. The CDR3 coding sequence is TGTGCCAGCAGCTTCAGTCCGTCTACGCAGTATTTT. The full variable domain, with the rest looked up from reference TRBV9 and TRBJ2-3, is DSGVTQTPKHLITATGQRVTLRCSPRSGDLSVYWYQQSLDQGLQFLIQYYNGEERAKGNILERFSAQQFPDLHSELNLSSLELGDSALYFCASSFSPSTQYFGPGTRLTVL.

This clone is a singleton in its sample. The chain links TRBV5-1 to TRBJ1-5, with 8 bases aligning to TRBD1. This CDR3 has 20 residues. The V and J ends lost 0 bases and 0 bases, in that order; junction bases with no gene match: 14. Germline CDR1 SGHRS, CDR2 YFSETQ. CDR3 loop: CASSLEPQGAQPYSNQPQHF. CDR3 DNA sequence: TGCGCCAGCAGCTTGGAACCCCAGGGGGCGCAGCCTTATAGCAATCAGCCCCAGCATTTT.

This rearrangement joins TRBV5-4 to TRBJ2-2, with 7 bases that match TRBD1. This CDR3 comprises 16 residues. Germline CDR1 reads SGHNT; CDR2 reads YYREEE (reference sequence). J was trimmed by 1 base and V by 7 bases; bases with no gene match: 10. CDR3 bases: TGTGCCAGCTCGACAGGGATTGCTCGGAACACCGGGGAGCTGTTTTTT. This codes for CASSTGIARNTGELFF.

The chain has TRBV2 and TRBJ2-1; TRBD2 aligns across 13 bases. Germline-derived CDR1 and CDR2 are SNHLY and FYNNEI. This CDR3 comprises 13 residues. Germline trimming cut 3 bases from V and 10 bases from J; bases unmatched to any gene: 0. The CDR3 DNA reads TGTGCCAGCAGTGAGGGACTAGCGGGAGAGCAGTTCTTC. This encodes CASSEGLAGEQFF.